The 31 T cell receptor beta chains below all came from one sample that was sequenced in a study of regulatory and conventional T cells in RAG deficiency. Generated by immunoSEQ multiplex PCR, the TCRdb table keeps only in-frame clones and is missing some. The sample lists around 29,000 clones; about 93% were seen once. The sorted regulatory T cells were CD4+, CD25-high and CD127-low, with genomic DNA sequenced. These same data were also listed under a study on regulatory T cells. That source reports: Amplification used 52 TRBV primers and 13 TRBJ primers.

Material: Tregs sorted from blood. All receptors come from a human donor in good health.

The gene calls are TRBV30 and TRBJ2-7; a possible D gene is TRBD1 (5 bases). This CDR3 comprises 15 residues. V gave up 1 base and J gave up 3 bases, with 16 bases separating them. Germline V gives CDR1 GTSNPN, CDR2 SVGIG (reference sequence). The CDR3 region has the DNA TGTGCCTGGAGTGGGGGCTGGAAGGAGAGCTACGAGCAGTACTTC. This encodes CAWSGGWKESYEQYF.

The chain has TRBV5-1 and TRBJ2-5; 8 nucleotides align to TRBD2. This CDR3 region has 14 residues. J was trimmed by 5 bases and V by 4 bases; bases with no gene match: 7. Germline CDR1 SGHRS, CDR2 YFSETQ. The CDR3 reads CASSLGLVSETQYF. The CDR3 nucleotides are TGCGCCAGCAGCCTGGGACTAGTGTCTGAGACCCAGTACTTC. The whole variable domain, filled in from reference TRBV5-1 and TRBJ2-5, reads KAGVTQTPRYLIKTRGQQVTLSCSPISGHRSVSWYQQTPGQGLQFLFEYFSETQRNKGNFPGRFSGRQFSNSRSEMNVSTLELGDSALYLCASSLGLVSETQYFGPGTRLLVL.

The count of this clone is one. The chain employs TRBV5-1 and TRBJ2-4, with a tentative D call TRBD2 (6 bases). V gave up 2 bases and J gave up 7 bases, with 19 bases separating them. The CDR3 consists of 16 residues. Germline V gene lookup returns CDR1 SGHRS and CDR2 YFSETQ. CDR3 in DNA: TGCGCCAGCAGCTTTTACCCTAGCGACCGGTTTAACATTCAGTACTTC. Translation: CASSFYPSDRFNIQYF.

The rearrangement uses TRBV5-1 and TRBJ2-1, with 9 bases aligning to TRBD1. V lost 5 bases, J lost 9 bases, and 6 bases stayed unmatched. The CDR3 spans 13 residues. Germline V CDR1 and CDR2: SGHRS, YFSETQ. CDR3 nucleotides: TGCGCCAGCAGTGACAGGGGGGCGGCTGAGCAGTTCTTC. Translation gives CASSDRGAAEQFF.

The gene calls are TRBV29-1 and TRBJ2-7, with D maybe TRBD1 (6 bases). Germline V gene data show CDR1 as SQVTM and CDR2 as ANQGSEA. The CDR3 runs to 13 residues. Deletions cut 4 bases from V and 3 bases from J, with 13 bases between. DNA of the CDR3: TGCAGCGTTGGCAAAGGGACACTCTACGAGCAGTACTTC. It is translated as CSVGKGTLYEQYF.

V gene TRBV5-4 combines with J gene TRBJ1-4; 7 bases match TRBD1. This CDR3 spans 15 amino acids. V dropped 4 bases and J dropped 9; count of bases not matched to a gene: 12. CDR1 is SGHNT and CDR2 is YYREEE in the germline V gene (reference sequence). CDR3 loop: CASSTYRQGPQKLFF. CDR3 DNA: TGTGCCAGCAGCACTTATCGACAGGGTCCCCAAAAACTGTTTTTT.

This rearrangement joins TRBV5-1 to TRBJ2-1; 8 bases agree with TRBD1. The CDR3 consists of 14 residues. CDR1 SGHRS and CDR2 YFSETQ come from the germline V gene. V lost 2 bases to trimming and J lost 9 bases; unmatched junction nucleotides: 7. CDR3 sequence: CASSFGTGIREQFF. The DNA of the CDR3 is TGCGCCAGCAGCTTCGGGACAGGAATTCGTGAGCAGTTCTTC.

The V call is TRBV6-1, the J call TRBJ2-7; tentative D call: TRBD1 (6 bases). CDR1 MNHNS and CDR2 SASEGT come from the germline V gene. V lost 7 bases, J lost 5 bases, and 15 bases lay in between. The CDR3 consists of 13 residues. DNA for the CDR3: TGTGCCAGCACCCTGGTGGGGGCTGACGAGCAGTACTTC. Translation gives CASTLVGADEQYF.

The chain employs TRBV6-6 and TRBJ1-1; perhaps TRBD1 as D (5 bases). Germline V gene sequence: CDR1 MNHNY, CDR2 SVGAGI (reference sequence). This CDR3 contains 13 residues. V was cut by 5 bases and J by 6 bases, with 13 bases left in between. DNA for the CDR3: TGTGCCAGCAGTCCTGGGGACCCGGCTGAAGCTTTCTTT. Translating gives CASSPGDPAEAFF.

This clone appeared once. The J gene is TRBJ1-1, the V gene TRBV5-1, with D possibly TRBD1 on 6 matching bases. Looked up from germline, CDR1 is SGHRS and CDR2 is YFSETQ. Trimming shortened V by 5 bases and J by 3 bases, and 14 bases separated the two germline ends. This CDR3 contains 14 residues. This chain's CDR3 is CASRSYREYTEAFF. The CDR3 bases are TGCGCCAGCAGATCATACAGGGAGTACACTGAAGCTTTCTTT.

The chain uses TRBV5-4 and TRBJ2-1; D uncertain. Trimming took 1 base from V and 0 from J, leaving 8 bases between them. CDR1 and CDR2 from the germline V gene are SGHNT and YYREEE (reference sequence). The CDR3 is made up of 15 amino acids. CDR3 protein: CASSLIHSSYNEQFF. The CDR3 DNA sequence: TGTGCCAGCAGCTTGATTCACAGCTCCTACAATGAGCAGTTCTTC.

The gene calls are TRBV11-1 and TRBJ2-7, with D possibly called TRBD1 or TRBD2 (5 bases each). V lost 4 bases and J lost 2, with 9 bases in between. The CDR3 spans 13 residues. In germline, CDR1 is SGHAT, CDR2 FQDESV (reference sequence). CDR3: CASSSGTAYEQYF. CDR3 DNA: TGTGCCAGCAGCTCCGGGACGGCCTACGAGCAGTACTTC.

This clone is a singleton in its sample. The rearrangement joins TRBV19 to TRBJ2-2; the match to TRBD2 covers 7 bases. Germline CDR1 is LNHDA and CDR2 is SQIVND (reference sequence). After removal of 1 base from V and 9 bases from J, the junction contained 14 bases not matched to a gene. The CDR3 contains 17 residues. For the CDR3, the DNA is TGTGCCAGTAGTATAGTTCCCCGGGCGGGGGTTACCCGGGAGCTGTTTTTT. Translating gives CASSIVPRAGVTRELFF.

The CDR3 nucleotides read TGCGCCAGCAGCTTGAGTTACGGGGGCGCGGGCTATGGCTACACCTTC. Translating gives CASSLSYGGAGYGYTF. The chain uses TRBV5-1 and TRBJ1-2; maybe TRBD1 (6 bases). Trimming left V 1 base short and J 4 bases short, with 17 bases between. Germline V CDR1 and CDR2: SGHRS, YFSETQ. This CDR3 comprises 16 residues.

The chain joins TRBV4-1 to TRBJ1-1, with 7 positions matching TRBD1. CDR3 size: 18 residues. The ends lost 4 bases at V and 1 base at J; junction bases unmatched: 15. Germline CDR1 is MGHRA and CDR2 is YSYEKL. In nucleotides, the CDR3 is TGCGCCAGCAGCCCGCGGCCCCAGGGGGTTCATAGGAACACTGAAGCTTTCTTT. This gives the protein CASSPRPQGVHRNTEAFF.

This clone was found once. The CDR3 loop is CASSIGTDGPYNEQFF. The CDR3 region has the DNA TGTGCCAGTAGTATAGGGACGGATGGGCCTTACAATGAGCAGTTCTTC. The V and J genes are TRBV19 and TRBJ2-1; D is ambiguous. From germline, CDR1 is LNHDA and CDR2 SQIVND (reference sequence). This CDR3 has 16 amino acids. Trimming removed 1 base from V and 4 bases from J, with 14 bases in between.

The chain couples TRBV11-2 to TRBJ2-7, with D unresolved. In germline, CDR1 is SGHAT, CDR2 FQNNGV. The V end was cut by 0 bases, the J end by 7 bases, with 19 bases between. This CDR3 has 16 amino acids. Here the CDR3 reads CASSLDPAASGGEQYF. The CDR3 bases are TGTGCCAGCAGCTTAGATCCCGCCGCGTCGGGTGGAGAGCAGTACTTC.

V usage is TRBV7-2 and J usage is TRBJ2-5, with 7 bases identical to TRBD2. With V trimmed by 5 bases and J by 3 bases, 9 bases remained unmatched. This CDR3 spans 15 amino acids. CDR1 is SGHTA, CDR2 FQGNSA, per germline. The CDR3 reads CASSPRASGEETQYF. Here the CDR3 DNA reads TGTGCCAGCAGCCCCCGCGCTAGCGGCGAAGAGACCCAGTACTTC. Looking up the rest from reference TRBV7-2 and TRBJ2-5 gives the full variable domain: GAGVSQSPSNKVTEKGKDVELRCDPISGHTALYWYRQSLGQGLEFLIYFQGNSAPDKSGLPSDRFSAERTGGSVSTLTIQRTQQEDSAVYLCASSPRASGEETQYFGPGTRLLVL.

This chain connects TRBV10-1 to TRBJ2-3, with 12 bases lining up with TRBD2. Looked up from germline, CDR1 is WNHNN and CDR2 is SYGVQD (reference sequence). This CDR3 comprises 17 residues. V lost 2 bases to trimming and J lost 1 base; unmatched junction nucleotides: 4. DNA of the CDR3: TGCGCCAGCAGTGAGGTGGCTAGCGGGGGGGGCACAGATACGCAGTATTTT. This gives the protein CASSEVASGGGTDTQYF.

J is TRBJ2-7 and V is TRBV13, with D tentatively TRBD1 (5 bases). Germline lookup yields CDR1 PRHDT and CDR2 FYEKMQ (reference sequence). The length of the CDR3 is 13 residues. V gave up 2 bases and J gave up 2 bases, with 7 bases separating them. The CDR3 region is CASSLQGTYEQYF. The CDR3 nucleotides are TGTGCCAGCAGCTTACAGGGAACCTACGAGCAGTACTTC.

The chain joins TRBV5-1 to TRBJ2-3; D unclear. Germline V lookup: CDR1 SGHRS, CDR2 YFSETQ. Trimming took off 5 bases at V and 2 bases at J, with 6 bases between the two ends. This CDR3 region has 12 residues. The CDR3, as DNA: TGCGCCAGCAGTAGCTTCACAGATACGCAGTATTTT. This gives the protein CASSSFTDTQYF.

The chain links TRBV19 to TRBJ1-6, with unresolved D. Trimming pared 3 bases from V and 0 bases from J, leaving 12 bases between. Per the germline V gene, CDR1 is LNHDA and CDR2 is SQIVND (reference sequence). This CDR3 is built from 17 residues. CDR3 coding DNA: TGTGCCAGTAGTATTTTGGGCGGAAGCTCCTATAATTCACCCCTCCACTTT. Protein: CASSILGGSSYNSPLHF.

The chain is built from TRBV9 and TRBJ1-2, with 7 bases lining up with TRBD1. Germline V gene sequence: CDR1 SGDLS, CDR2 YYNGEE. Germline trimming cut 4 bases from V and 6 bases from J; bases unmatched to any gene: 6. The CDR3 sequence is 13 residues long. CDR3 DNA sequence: TGTGCCAGCAGCCCCGGGACAGTGGATGGCTACACCTTC. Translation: CASSPGTVDGYTF.

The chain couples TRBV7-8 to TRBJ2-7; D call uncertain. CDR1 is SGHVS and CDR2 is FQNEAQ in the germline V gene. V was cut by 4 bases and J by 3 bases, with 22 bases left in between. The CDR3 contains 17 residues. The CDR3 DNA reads TGTGCCAGCAGCTCGCTCGTTCGTGAGAACAACGTCTACGAGCAGTACTTC. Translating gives CASSSLVRENNVYEQYF.

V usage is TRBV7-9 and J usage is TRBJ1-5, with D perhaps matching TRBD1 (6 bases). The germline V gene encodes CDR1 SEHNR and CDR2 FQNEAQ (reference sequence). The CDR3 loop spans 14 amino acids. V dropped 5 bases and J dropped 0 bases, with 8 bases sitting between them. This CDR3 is CASSRTDSNQPQHF. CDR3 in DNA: TGTGCCAGCAGCCGGACAGATAGCAATCAGCCCCAGCATTTT.

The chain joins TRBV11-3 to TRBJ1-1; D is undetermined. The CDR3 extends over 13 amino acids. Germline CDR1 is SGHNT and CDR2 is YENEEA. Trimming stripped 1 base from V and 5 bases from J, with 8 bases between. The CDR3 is CASSLVRGTEAFF. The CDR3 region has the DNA TGTGCCAGCAGCTTAGTTCGGGGAACTGAAGCTTTCTTT.

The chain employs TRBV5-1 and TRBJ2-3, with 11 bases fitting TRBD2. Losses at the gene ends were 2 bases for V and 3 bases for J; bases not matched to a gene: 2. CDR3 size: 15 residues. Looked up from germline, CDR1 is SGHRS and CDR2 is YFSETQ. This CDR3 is CASSFSSGGTDTQYF. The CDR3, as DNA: TGCGCCAGCAGCTTCTCTAGCGGGGGGACAGATACGCAGTATTTT.

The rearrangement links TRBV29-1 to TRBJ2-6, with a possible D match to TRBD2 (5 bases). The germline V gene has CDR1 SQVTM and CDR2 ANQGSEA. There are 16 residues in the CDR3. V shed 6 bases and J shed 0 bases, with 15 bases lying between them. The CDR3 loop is CSVRATRVSGANVLTF. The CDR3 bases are TGCAGCGTGCGGGCCACCCGAGTCTCTGGGGCCAACGTCCTGACTTTC.

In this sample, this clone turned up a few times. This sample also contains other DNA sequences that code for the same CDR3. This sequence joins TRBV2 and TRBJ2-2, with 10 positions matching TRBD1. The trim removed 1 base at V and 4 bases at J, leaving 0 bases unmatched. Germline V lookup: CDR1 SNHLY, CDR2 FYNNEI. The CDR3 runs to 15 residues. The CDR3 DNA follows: TGTGCCAGCAGTGAAGGGACAGGGGGCACCGGGGAGCTGTTTTTT. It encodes CASSEGTGGTGELFF.

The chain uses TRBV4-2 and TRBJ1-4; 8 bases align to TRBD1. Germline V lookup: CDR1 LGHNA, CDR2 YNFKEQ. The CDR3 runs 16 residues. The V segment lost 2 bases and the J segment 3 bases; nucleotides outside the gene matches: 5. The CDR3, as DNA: TGTGCCAGCAGCCAACGGGAACAGGGGGCTAATGAAAAACTGTTTTTT. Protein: CASSQREQGANEKLFF.

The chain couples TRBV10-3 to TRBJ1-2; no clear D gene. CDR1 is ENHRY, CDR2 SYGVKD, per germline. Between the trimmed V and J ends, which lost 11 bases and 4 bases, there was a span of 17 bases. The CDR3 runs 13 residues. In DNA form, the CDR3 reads TGTGCCCTGCGAGAGGGCAGAACCTATGGCTACACCTTC. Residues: CALREGRTYGYTF.